This T cell receptor beta chain derives from a study of Ad26.COV2.S vaccination and SARS-CoV-2 variants. Study-wide background: A participant enrolled in the COV1001 Ad26.COV2.S trial arm provided the sample. Study-wide findings and caveats: Substantial post-vaccination breadth of spike-specific CD8+ and CD4+ T cell responses was reported. It is possible that the TCR breadth and depth analyses underestimated the total T cell responses.

To note about this clone: The target antigen is unknown.

Treatment in this sample: 15 to 20 received Ad26.COV2.S at low or high dose, single or two shots; a few received placebo; per-sample allocation not given. The investigators took samples on day 63 after the first vaccine or placebo injection. In Boston, the donor was an adult between 18-55 years of age. The length of the CDR3 is 12 residues. The germline V and J ends were trimmed by 5 bases and 6 bases, with 7 bases remaining between them. Germline V lookup: CDR1 SNHLY, CDR2 FYNNEI. The repertoire was sequenced with immunoSEQ multiplex PCR; TCRdb's copy has only in-frame clones and lacks some. In the table there are about 370,000 clones, roughly nine tenths of which are singletons.

The sample in question was peripheral blood, obtained in a trial of Ad26.COV2.S vaccine versus placebo. The rearrangement joins TRBV2 to TRBJ2-2; D unclear. The receptor was derived from a person between 18 and 60 years old who received the Ad26.COV2.S COVID-19 vaccine or a placebo. CDR3 in amino acids: CASSNPAGELFF. DNA for the CDR3: TGTGCCAGCAGTAATCCTGCCGGGGAGCTGTTTTTT.